These 30 T cell receptor beta chains were sequenced from one sample in a study of control samples from healthy donors and cancer patients. The table came from immunoSEQ multiplex PCR; TCRdb's copy has only in-frame clones and leaves some out. The repertoire consists of 65,000 to 85,000 clones, with 70% to 90% occurring once and the leading ten covering about 2.1%. The source material was PBMCs. Receptor source: a woman aged 50 to 65 with head and neck cancer.

This chain connects TRBV6-1 to TRBJ2-7; no firm D call. The V end lost 1 base, the J end lost 9 bases, and 7 bases lay between the germline ends. The CDR3 totals 11 residues. Germline V lookup: CDR1 MNHNS, CDR2 SASEGT. CDR3 loop: CASSEGWGQYF. CDR3 nucleotides: TGTGCCAGCAGTGAAGGATGGGGGCAGTACTTC.

The chain uses TRBV5-8 and TRBJ2-1; TRBD2 matches 15 bases. CDR1 is SGHTS and CDR2 is YDEGEE in the germline V gene. This CDR3 contains 16 residues. The junction had 9 bases not matched to a gene; V was cut back by 4 bases and J by 10 bases. Here the CDR3 reads CASSIWTSGGAGEQFF. CDR3 bases: TGTGCCAGCAGCATCTGGACTAGCGGGGGGGCCGGGGAGCAGTTCTTC.

This chain connects TRBV6-2 or TRBV6-3 to TRBJ2-7, with a tentative D call TRBD2 (6 bases). With 5 bases removed from V and 6 bases from J, the gap between germline ends came to 20 bases. This CDR3 has 15 residues. CDR1 and CDR2 from the germline V gene are MNHEY and SVGEGT. Here the CDR3 DNA reads TGTGCCAGCAGTCGAGCCGGGGGAAATAGGGGCGAGCAGTACTTC. Encoded protein: CASSRAGGNRGEQYF.

This clone has only one observation. The genes are TRBV30 and TRBJ1-1; D ambiguous. The germline V and J ends were trimmed by 0 bases and 2 bases, with 1 base remaining between them. Germline loops: CDR1 GTSNPN, CDR2 SVGIG (reference sequence). The CDR3 is 11 amino acids. In DNA, the CDR3 is TGTGCCTGGAGTGTCAACACTGAAGCTTTCTTT. It encodes CAWSVNTEAFF.

V gene TRBV28 combines with J gene TRBJ1-3, with a possible D match to TRBD1 (5 bases). Trimming stripped 2 bases from V and 4 bases from J, with 12 bases between. Per germline, CDR1 MDHEN and CDR2 SYDVKM. This CDR3 region has 15 residues. This CDR3 is CASSLVAGPGNTIYF. The CDR3 bases are TGTGCCAGCAGTTTAGTAGCGGGGCCCGGAAACACCATATATTTT.

This chain links TRBV19 with TRBJ1-1; the D gene is possibly TRBD1 (5 bases). The CDR3 runs to 15 residues. Germline-derived CDR1 and CDR2 are LNHDA and SQIVND (reference sequence). The V gene lost 3 bases and the J gene lost 1 base, with 12 bases spanning the gap. The CDR3 DNA reads TGTGCCAGTAGTATGGACACTCCGGGGAACACTGAAGCTTTCTTT. This sequence encodes CASSMDTPGNTEAFF.

V and J are TRBV5-6 and TRBJ2-1; the match to TRBD2 covers 7 bases. Trimming cost V 0 bases and J 12 bases; bases outside gene matches: 6. CDR3 length equals 13 residues. Per the germline V gene, CDR1 is SGHDT and CDR2 is YYEEEE. The CDR3 nucleotides are TGTGCCAGCAGCTTGGCTAGCGGAGCAGGGCAGTTCTTC. Translated, it gives CASSLASGAGQFF.

The chain employs TRBV28 and TRBJ1-2, with D maybe TRBD1 (6 bases). Germline loops: CDR1 MDHEN, CDR2 SYDVKM. Trimming took off 2 bases at V and 8 bases at J, with 15 bases between the two ends. This CDR3 is built from 14 residues. CDR3 bases: TGTGCCAGCAGTTTACCGGGGGCTCCGGGAGGCTACACCTTC. Translated: CASSLPGAPGGYTF.

CDR3 DNA sequence: TGTGCCAGCAGTTTATTCTCCAGTCGTTGGGGACAAGAGACCCAGTACTTC. It translates to CASSLFSSRWGQETQYF. V is TRBV27 and J is TRBJ2-5; D unclear. The CDR3 consists of 17 residues. The germline V and J ends were trimmed by 1 base and 2 bases, with 17 bases remaining between them. Looked up from germline, CDR1 is MNHEY and CDR2 is SMNVEV (reference sequence).

The rearrangement links TRBV7-9 to TRBJ1-2; possibly TRBD1 for D (5 bases). Trimming stripped 3 bases from V and 6 bases from J, with 8 bases between. This CDR3 contains 12 residues. Germline lookup yields CDR1 SEHNR and CDR2 FQNEAQ (reference sequence). CDR3 DNA: TGTGCCAGCAGCTTGGGGACGGATGGCTACACCTTC. It encodes CASSLGTDGYTF. Based on the CDR3 plus reference TRBV7-9 and TRBJ1-2, the full variable domain is DTGVSQNPRHKITKRGQNVTFRCDPISEHNRLYWYRQTLGQGPEFLTYFQNEAQLEKSRLLSDRFSAERPKGSFSTLEIQRTEQGDSAMYLCASSLGTDGYTFGSGTRLTVV.

This chain links TRBV3-1 (or the pseudogene TRBV3-2) with TRBJ2-5; 9 bases line up with TRBD2. After removal of 1 base from V and 4 bases from J, the junction contained 4 bases not matched to a gene. This CDR3 spans 15 amino acids. Germline V gives CDR1 LGHDT, CDR2 YNNKEL (reference sequence). The CDR3 region has the DNA TGTGCCAGCAGCCAAGGGCTAGCGGGGTTAGAGACCCAGTACTTC. Its protein product is CASSQGLAGLETQYF.

The sample holds one count of this clone. This chain connects TRBV5-5 to TRBJ2-5; D not certain. The CDR3 totals 15 residues. Germline CDR1 and CDR2: SGHKS and YYEKEE (reference sequence). V was clipped by 5 bases and J by 0 bases, with 14 bases between them. CDR3 in amino acids: CASSSTTAYQETQYF. CDR3 DNA sequence: TGTGCCAGCAGTTCTACGACGGCGTACCAAGAGACCCAGTACTTC.

This sequence joins TRBV28 and TRBJ1-2; 7 bases agree with TRBD1. The CDR3 is 15 residues long. With 3 bases clipped from V and 5 bases from J, the junction kept 9 bases outside the gene matches. Germline CDR1 and CDR2: MDHEN and SYDVKM. As DNA, the CDR3 is TGTGCCAGCAGTTTCTTTGACAGGGCGACATATGGCTACACCTTC. Translated: CASSFFDRATYGYTF.

This clone was counted once. The CDR3 here is CASSLIGGTDTQYF. The CDR3 DNA is TGTGCCAGCAGCCTTATCGGGGGCACAGATACGCAGTATTTT. The rearrangement uses TRBV7-2 and TRBJ2-3; the D gene is possibly TRBD2 (5 bases). The CDR3 spans 14 residues. Germline CDR1 reads SGHTA; CDR2 reads FQGNSA. V gave up 5 bases and J gave up 1 base, with 10 bases separating them. Drawing the rest from reference TRBV7-2 and TRBJ2-3, the complete variable domain is GAGVSQSPSNKVTEKGKDVELRCDPISGHTALYWYRQSLGQGLEFLIYFQGNSAPDKSGLPSDRFSAERTGGSVSTLTIQRTQQEDSAVYLCASSLIGGTDTQYFGPGTRLTVL.

The chain combines TRBV4-3 with TRBJ2-7; D gene unclear. This CDR3 is 15 amino acids long. V shed 0 bases and J shed 3 bases, with 12 bases lying between them. From germline, CDR1 is LGHNA and CDR2 YSLEER. The CDR3 bases are TGCGCCAGCAGCCAAGATAGAAAGGGAAACTACGAGCAGTACTTC. Amino acid sequence: CASSQDRKGNYEQYF.

The chain is built from TRBV7-2 and TRBJ1-5; TRBD1 aligns across 9 bases. Germline CDR1 is SGHTA and CDR2 is FQGNSA. This CDR3 region has 14 residues. J was trimmed by 8 bases and V by 2 bases; bases with no gene match: 4. CDR3 bases: TGTGCCAGCAGCTTAATGGGACAGGGTGAGCCCCAGCATTTT. Its translation is CASSLMGQGEPQHF.

The gene calls are TRBV28 and TRBJ1-1; tentatively, D is TRBD1 (5 bases). Germline assignment: CDR1 MDHEN and CDR2 SYDVKM. This CDR3 spans 13 amino acids. With 5 bases removed from V and 6 bases from J, the gap between germline ends came to 13 bases. Here the CDR3 reads CASSKGRRAEAFF. The CDR3 DNA sequence: TGTGCCAGCAGTAAGGGGCGCCGGGCTGAAGCTTTCTTT.

The chain uses TRBV7-2 and TRBJ1-4; TRBD1 aligns across 7 bases. The trim removed 2 bases at V and 7 bases at J, leaving 7 bases unmatched. This CDR3 has 15 residues. Germline V gives CDR1 SGHTA, CDR2 FQGNSA. The chain's CDR3 is CASSLSPGQPEKLFF. The DNA of the CDR3 is TGTGCCAGCAGCTTATCACCGGGACAGCCTGAAAAACTGTTTTTT.

The chain links TRBV5-5 to TRBJ2-7, with 11 bases identical to TRBD1. Germline V CDR1 and CDR2: SGHKS, YYEKEE (reference sequence). The trim removed 0 bases at V and 3 bases at J, leaving 2 bases unmatched. The CDR3 runs to 15 residues. CDR3 residues: CASSLVGTGGYEQYF. In DNA, the CDR3 is TGTGCCAGCAGCTTGGTTGGGACAGGGGGCTACGAGCAGTACTTC. The entire variable domain, with the rest obtained from reference TRBV5-5 and TRBJ2-7, is as follows: DAGVTQSPTHLIKTRGQQVTLRCSPISGHKSVSWYQQVLGQGPQFIFQYYEKEERGRGNFPDRFSARQFPNYSSELNVNALLLGDSALYLCASSLVGTGGYEQYFGPGTRLTVT.

Here the CDR3 reads CATSRDTGKGEQFF. The CDR3 coding sequence is TGTGCCACCAGCAGAGATACAGGGAAGGGTGAGCAGTTCTTC. The rearrangement uses TRBV15 and TRBJ2-1; possibly TRBD1 for D (6 bases). V lost 0 bases and J lost 9, with 12 bases in between. This CDR3 is 14 amino acids long. In germline, CDR1 is LNHNV, CDR2 YYDKDF (reference sequence).

The rearrangement joins TRBV7-3 to TRBJ2-6; no firm D call. This CDR3 is 15 amino acids long. Germline V gives CDR1 SGHTA, CDR2 FQGTGA. Trimming removed 5 bases at V and 3 bases at J, with 11 bases between. The CDR3 region has the DNA TGTGCCAGCAGCCCCCACCTGGGTGGGGCCAACGTCCTGACTTTC. As protein: CASSPHLGGANVLTF.

The chain recombines TRBV3-1 (or the pseudogene TRBV3-2) with TRBJ2-5, with TRBD1 as a possible D gene (5 bases). CDR1 is LGHDT, CDR2 YNNKEL, per germline (reference sequence). The CDR3 has 14 residues. Trimming stripped 4 bases from V and 4 bases from J, with 13 bases between. The CDR3 sequence is CASSPQGLSETQYF. Here the CDR3 DNA reads TGTGCCAGCAGCCCTCAGGGTTTGTCAGAGACCCAGTACTTC.

The chain is built from TRBV28 and TRBJ1-1; D uncertain. The CDR3 spans 15 residues. Trimming took off 2 bases at V and 0 bases at J, with 10 bases between the two ends. Germline V gene sequence: CDR1 MDHEN, CDR2 SYDVKM. CDR3 sequence (DNA): TGTGCCAGCAGTTTAACCCCTGCCATGAACACTGAAGCTTTCTTT. It encodes CASSLTPAMNTEAFF.

The chain carries TRBV4-3 and TRBJ1-4, with D possibly TRBD1 on 6 matching bases. Germline V gives CDR1 LGHNA, CDR2 YSLEER. V lost 4 bases and J 8 bases, leaving 23 bases between the germline ends. CDR3 length equals 17 residues. The CDR3 reads CASSPILTGPIGEKLFF. CDR3 sequence (DNA): TGCGCCAGCAGCCCCATCCTGACAGGCCCTATAGGCGAAAAACTGTTTTTT.

Concerning this clone: This sample also contains other DNA sequences that code for the same CDR3. The chain uses TRBV27 and TRBJ1-6; D not certain. Germline V gene lookup returns CDR1 MNHEY and CDR2 SMNVEV (reference sequence). The CDR3 is 15 amino acids. Trimming pared 5 bases from V and 0 bases from J, leaving 8 bases between. CDR3 amino acids: CASSPGSSYNSPLHF. The CDR3 DNA follows: TGTGCCAGCAGTCCCGGGAGCTCCTATAATTCACCCCTCCACTTT.

This clone was counted only a few times. The chain couples TRBV15 to TRBJ2-7; D is unresolved. Trimming left V 5 bases short and J 0 bases short, with 8 bases between. The CDR3 sequence is 13 residues long. Per germline, CDR1 LNHNV and CDR2 YYDKDF (reference sequence). This chain's CDR3 is CATSYGYSYEQYF. Written as DNA, the CDR3 is TGTGCCACCAGCTATGGGTACTCCTACGAGCAGTACTTC.

The count of this clone is one. The gene calls are TRBV11-2 and TRBJ2-2; TRBD2 might be the D (5 bases). Trimming stripped 1 base from V and 1 base from J, with 13 bases between. The CDR3 is 17 residues long. Germline V lookup: CDR1 SGHAT, CDR2 FQNNGV. CDR3 loop: CASSLGVRTRNTGELFF. CDR3 bases: TGTGCCAGCAGCTTAGGGGTACGGACTCGGAACACCGGGGAGCTGTTTTTT.

The chain employs TRBV6-1 and TRBJ1-1; D is unclear. This CDR3 has 11 residues. The germline V gene has CDR1 MNHNS and CDR2 SASEGT. V lost 2 bases to trimming and J lost 8 bases, with 6 bases between them. The CDR3, as DNA: TGTGCCAGCAGTGAAATACAGGAAGCTTTCTTT. This encodes CASSEIQEAFF.

The sample holds one count of this clone. The rearrangement joins TRBV12-3 or TRBV12-4 to TRBJ1-2; weak D call: TRBD1 (5 bases). V was shortened by 2 bases and J by 6 bases, with 10 bases between the two germline ends. This CDR3 is 13 amino acids long. The CDR3 nucleotides read TGTGCCAGCAGTTTACAAGGGGCGGATGGCTACACCTTC. It is translated as CASSLQGADGYTF.

V usage is TRBV2 and J usage is TRBJ2-6; tentatively, D is TRBD1 (6 bases). V dropped 6 bases and J dropped 0 bases, with 12 bases sitting between them. Germline values: CDR1 SNHLY, CDR2 FYNNEI. The CDR3 is 16 amino acids. This CDR3 is CASRPDRSSGANVLTF. The CDR3 DNA follows: TGTGCCAGCAGGCCCGACAGGAGCTCTGGGGCCAACGTCCTGACTTTC. The full variable domain, with the rest looked up from reference TRBV2 and TRBJ2-6, is EPEVTQTPSHQVTQMGQEVILRCVPISNHLYFYWYRQILGQKVEFLVSFYNNEISEKSEIFDDQFSVERPDGSNFTLKIRSTKLEDSAMYFCASRPDRSSGANVLTFGAGSRLTVL.